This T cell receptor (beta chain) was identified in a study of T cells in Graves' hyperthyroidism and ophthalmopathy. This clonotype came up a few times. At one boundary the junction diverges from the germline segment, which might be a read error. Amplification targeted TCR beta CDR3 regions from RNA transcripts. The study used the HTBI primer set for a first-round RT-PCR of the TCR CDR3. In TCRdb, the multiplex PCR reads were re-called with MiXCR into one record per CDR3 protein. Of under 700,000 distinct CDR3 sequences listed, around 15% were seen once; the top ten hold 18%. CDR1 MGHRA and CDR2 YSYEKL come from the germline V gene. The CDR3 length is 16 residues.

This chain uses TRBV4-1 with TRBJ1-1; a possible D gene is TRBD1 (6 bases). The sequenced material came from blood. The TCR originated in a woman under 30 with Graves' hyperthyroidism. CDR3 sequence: CANSPGDIYIVTEAFF. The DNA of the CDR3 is TGCGCCAACAGCCCGGGGGACATATACATAGTCACTGAAGCTTTCTTT.